These T cell receptor beta chains were read from a single sample in a study of T cells in Graves' hyperthyroidism and ophthalmopathy. TCRdb used MiXCR to reprocess the multiplex PCR reads, holding one entry per CDR3 protein. This table has about 620,000 distinct CDR3 sequences, about 17% appearing once. The sequenced sample consisted of blood. All receptors come from a woman under 40 with Graves' hyperthyroidism. Each CDR3 is given with its conserved first and last residue. The D gene is left open where the match is weak. Not all rows give a size; the values are once, few, many and, for expanded clones, a class.

clone_size | j_call | d_call | v_call | cdr3_aa | cdr3_nt
. | TRBJ2-3 | . | TRBV11-2 | CASSLELSTDTQYF | TGTGCCAGCAGCTTAGAACTAAGCACAGATACGCAGTATTTT
many | TRBJ2-3 | . | TRBV12-3/TRBV12-4 | CASEDFNREQYF | TGTGCCAGCGAGGATTTCAATAGGGAGCAGTATTTT
many | TRBJ2-1 | TRBD2 | TRBV20-1 | CSARAGAGNEQFF | TGCAGTGCTAGAGCGGGAGCGGGGAATGAGCAGTTCTTC
few | TRBJ2-2 | TRBD2 | TRBV28 | CASSSSGRVVGELFF | TGTGCCAGCAGCTCTAGCGGGAGGGTGGTCGGGGAGCTGTTTTTT
few | TRBJ2-7 | TRBD2 | TRBV6-1 | CASSSQLAGGQYF | TGTGCCAGCAGTTCCCAGCTAGCGGGAGGGCAGTACTTC
many | TRBJ2-7 | TRBD1 | TRBV28 | CASRPTGTATYEQYF | TGTGCCAGCAGGCCTACCGGGACAGCGACCTACGAGCAGTACTTC
many | TRBJ2-7 | TRBD2 | TRBV7-2 | CASSIKSVAGGPDEQYF | TGTGCCAGCAGCATTAAAAGTGTAGCGGGAGGGCCGGACGAGCAGTACTTC
. | TRBJ2-4 | . | TRBV5-1 | CASSLEEKNIQYF | TGCGCCAGCAGCTTGGAGGAAAAAAACATTCAGTACTTC
once | TRBJ2-4 | TRBD2 | TRBV28 | CASRRDLSGVQYF | TGTGCCAGCAGACGGGACCTGAGCGGGGTTCAGTACTTC
many | TRBJ2-5 | . | TRBV18 | CASSPSYQQETQYF | TGTGCCAGCTCCCCGTCCTACCAACAAGAGACCCAGTACTTC
many | TRBJ1-5 | . | TRBV28 | CASQGNQPQHF | TGTGCCAGCCAGGGTAATCAGCCCCAGCATTTT
. | TRBJ2-1 | . | TRBV11-1 | CASSPYPSSYNERFF | TGTGCCAGCAGCCCCTATCCCAGCTCCTACAATGAGCGGTTCTTC
. | TRBJ2-3 | TRBD2 | TRBV6-2/TRBV6-3 | CASSYGQREGPDTQYF | TGTGCCAGCAGTTACGGCCAGCGGGAGGGCCCCGATACGCAGTATTTT
medium-sized | TRBJ2-7 | . | TRBV12-3/TRBV12-4 | CASSLGAGPGWEQYF | TGTGCCAGCAGTTTAGGGGCGGGACCTGGATGGGAGCAGTACTTC
many | TRBJ2-7 | TRBD1 | TRBV28 | CASSPHRTGFIYEQYF | TGTGCCAGCAGTCCTCACCGGACAGGGTTCATATACGAGCAGTACTTC
few | TRBJ2-2 | . | TRBV18 | CASSLGSFSTGELFF | TGTGCCAGCTCACTAGGGTCCTTTAGCACCGGGGAGCTGTTTTTT
many | TRBJ2-5 | . | TRBV6-1 | CASSLDFVGQETQYF | TGTGCCAGCAGTTTGGACTTCGTGGGTCAAGAGACCCAGTACTTC
many | TRBJ2-1 | . | TRBV2 | CASSEIFYDEQFF | TGTGCCAGCAGTGAAATATTCTACGATGAGCAGTTCTTC
. | TRBJ1-6 | . | TRBV6-1 | CASSSNEISSYNSPLHF | TGTGCCAGCAGTTCCAACGAGATTAGCTCCTATAATTCACCCCTCCACTTT
. | TRBJ2-4 | TRBD2 | TRBV7-8 | CASSYRLAGALSTKNIQYF | TGTGCCAGCAGCTACAGGCTAGCGGGAGCGCTCTCGACCAAAAACATTCAGTACTTC
few | TRBJ2-2 | . | TRBV5-1 | CASSLEVTGELFF | TGCGCCAGCAGCTTGGAGGTCACCGGGGAGCTGTTTTTT
many | TRBJ2-7 | . | TRBV12-3/TRBV12-4 | CASRPTGPSYEQYF | TGTGCCAGCAGGCCTACCGGGCCGTCCTACGAGCAGTACTTC
many | TRBJ1-1 | . | TRBV3-1 | CASRPSGLAEAFF | TGTGCCAGCAGGCCCAGTGGGTTAGCTGAAGCTTTCTTT